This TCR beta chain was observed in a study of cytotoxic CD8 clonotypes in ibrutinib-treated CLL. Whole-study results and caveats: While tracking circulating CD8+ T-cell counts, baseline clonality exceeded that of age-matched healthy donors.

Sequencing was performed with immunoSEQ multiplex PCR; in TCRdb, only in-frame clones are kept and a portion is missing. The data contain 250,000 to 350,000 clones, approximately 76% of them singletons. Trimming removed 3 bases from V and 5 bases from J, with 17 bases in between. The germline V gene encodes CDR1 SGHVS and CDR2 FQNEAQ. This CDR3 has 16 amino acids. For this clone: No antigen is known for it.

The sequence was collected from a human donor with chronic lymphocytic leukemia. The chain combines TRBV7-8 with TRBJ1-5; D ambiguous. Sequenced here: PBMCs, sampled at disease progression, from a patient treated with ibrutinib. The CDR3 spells CASSLYRPGGYQPQHF. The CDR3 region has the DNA TGTGCCAGCAGCTTGTACCGGCCGGGAGGCTATCAGCCCCAGCATTTT.